This TCR beta chain derives from a study of blood T cells in healthy people across ages. Across the whole study: About one barcoded beta molecule was captured per two T cells (by template switching).

Then a second PCR, running about 6 to 11 cycles, was carried out with a sample-barcoded 5' primer and a J-beta primer mix. Every cDNA molecule carried a tag from a template-switch adaptor bearing 12 random nucleotides. TCRdb redid the calling of the 5' RACE reads with MiXCR, one entry per CDR3 protein. The data show roughly 800,000 distinct CDR3 sequences, with about three fifths seen just once and 20% to 25% held by the top ten. Losses at the gene ends were 9 bases for V and 6 bases for J; bases not matched to a gene: 6. The CDR3 sequence is 12 residues long. CDR1 SNHLY and CDR2 FYNNEI come from the germline V gene. This clonotype was counted only a few times. Its antigen remains unidentified. General study results and limits: Correlation between TCR beta diversity and naive T cell percentage was strong. The donors' CMV status was not determined, possibly confounding changes in expanded clonotypes.

The chain is built from TRBV2 and TRBJ1-2; 8 bases line up with TRBD1. The sequencing sample was made of blood. The sequence came from a man in his thirties or forties in good health. The CDR3 DNA is TGTGCCAGACGCGGACAGGGAGATGGCTACACCTTC. Encoded protein: CARRGQGDGYTF. Filled out from reference TRBV2 and TRBJ1-2, the complete variable domain reads EPEVTQTPSHQVTQMGQEVILRCVPISNHLYFYWYRQILGQKVEFLVSFYNNEISEKSEIFDDQFSVERPDGSNFTLKIRSTKLEDSAMYFCARRGQGDGYTFGSGTRLTVV.